The 32 T cell receptor beta chains below come from one sample, sequenced in a study of T cell repertoires in cytomegalovirus infection. From the reads, TCRdb called clonotypes with MiXCR, one entry per CDR3 protein. The table lists approximately 500,000 distinct CDR3 sequences, approximately 15% of them singletons. The specimen sequenced was CD8+ T cells from PBMCs. These receptors were taken from a human donor in good health (CMV status not recorded). Some clones in this sample may be carry-over from other donors' samples.

On this clonotype itself: A clone one base away is much larger, so this may be a read error. V usage is TRBV10-3 and J usage is TRBJ2-7; D ambiguous. The CDR3 runs 13 residues. The V gene's germline CDR1 is ENHRY and CDR2 SYGVKD. CDR3: CAISGETTYDQYF. The CDR3 region has the DNA TGTGCCATCAGTGGCGAAACTACATACGATCAGTACTTC.

As concerns this clonotype: A much bigger clone sits one base away, suggesting this may be a read error. The chain carries TRBV6-8 and TRBJ2-7, with TRBD2 matching over 7 bases. Germline-derived CDR1 and CDR2 are MNHGY and SAAAGT. CDR3 length: 14 amino acids. The CDR3 region has the DNA TGTGACAGCACTGTGGGAGGGGCGCGATACGAGCAGTACTTC. It encodes CDSTVGGARYEQYF.

This clonotype has a handful of counts. This chain joins TRBV2 and TRBJ2-7; a possible D gene is TRBD2 (5 bases). This CDR3 has 14 amino acids. CDR1 and CDR2 (germline): SNHLY, FYNNEI. Deletions cut 6 bases from V and 3 bases from J, with 15 bases between. This CDR3 is CASRTRGRYYEQYF. In DNA form, the CDR3 reads TGTGCCAGCAGAACTCGAGGGCGGTACTACGAGCAGTACTTC.

At least ten counts were recorded for this clonotype. The chain carries TRBV7-9 and TRBJ2-1; D may be TRBD1 or TRBD2 (5 bases each). V was pared by 5 bases and J by 4 bases, with 15 bases between. Germline V gene sequence: CDR1 SEHNR, CDR2 FQNEAQ (reference sequence). The CDR3 runs 15 residues. Here the CDR3 DNA reads TGTGCCAGCAGCCCCCCCGGGACGGGTTACAATGAGCAGTTCTTC. Protein product: CASSPPGTGYNEQFF.

On this clonotype: A read error is possible here, since a much larger clone lies one base away. The V and J genes are TRBV10-3 and TRBJ2-7; maybe TRBD2 (5 bases). The germline gives CDR1 ENHRY, CDR2 SYGVKD. The CDR3 contains 13 residues. The CDR3 nucleotides are TGTGCCATCACCATTGAGCGGAGCTACGAGCATTACTTC. Translation gives CAITIERSYEHYF.

Only a few counts were recorded for this clonotype. The V gene is TRBV6-1, the J gene TRBJ2-7; D is possibly TRBD1 or TRBD2 (5 bases each). V lost 7 bases and J lost 8, with 21 bases in between. Germline V gene lookup returns CDR1 MNHNS and CDR2 SASEGT. There are 14 residues in the CDR3. The CDR3 bases are TGTGCCAGCAAGGAGCTCATGGGGGATAACCAGCAGTACTTC. Its protein is CASKELMGDNQQYF.

This clonotype was seen many times. The V gene is TRBV12-3 or TRBV12-4, the J gene TRBJ2-4, with 8 bases lining up with TRBD2. The CDR3 is 15 amino acids. V shed 8 bases, J shed 6 bases, and the junction held 12 bases outside the gene matches. The CDR3: CASAPGAGGVNIQYF. CDR3 DNA sequence: TGTGCCAGCGCCCCCGGCGCGGGGGGTGTAAACATTCAGTACTTC.

This clonotype was counted many times. The chain uses TRBV6-1 and TRBJ1-5; D is possibly TRBD1 (6 bases). Germline V gives CDR1 MNHNS, CDR2 SASEGT. Trimming cost V 7 bases and J 3 bases, with 13 bases left between them. This CDR3 comprises 14 residues. CDR3 nucleotides: TGTGCCAGCACTAGACAGGCCTACAATCAGCCCCAGCATTTT. Its protein is CASTRQAYNQPQHF.

This clonotype was detected only a few times. The chain is built from TRBV7-9 and TRBJ2-7, with 8 bases matching TRBD1. V dropped 8 bases and J dropped 3; count of bases not matched to a gene: 12. The CDR3 runs to 15 residues. Germline CDR1 is SEHNR and CDR2 is FQNEAQ (reference sequence). In nucleotides, the CDR3 is TGTGCCAGCCCCCCTCCGAGGACAGGGAACTACGAGCAGTACTTC. Protein sequence: CASPPPRTGNYEQYF.

The chain carries TRBV20-1 and TRBJ2-7, with 11 nucleotides matching TRBD2. The junction had 6 bases not matched to a gene; V was cut back by 0 bases and J by 5 bases. In germline, CDR1 is DFQATT, CDR2 SNEGSKA (reference sequence). The CDR3 runs 15 residues. CDR3 sequence (DNA): TGCAGTGCTAGAGATCCCGGGACTAGCGGACACGAGCAGTACTTC. Translating gives CSARDPGTSGHEQYF.

This clonotype was seen only a few times. The chain joins TRBV7-6 to TRBJ1-5; D not resolved. Germline values: CDR1 SGHVS, CDR2 FNYEAQ. The V and J ends lost 3 bases and 0 bases respectively, with 12 bases between them. The CDR3 covers 16 residues. The CDR3 nucleotides read TGTGCCAGCAGCTTTGGAGGGCCCCTTAGCAATCAGCCCCAGCATTTT. Its translation is CASSFGGPLSNQPQHF.

This clonotype was seen many times. The rearrangement joins TRBV4-1 to TRBJ2-3; 12 nucleotides match TRBD2. The CDR3 runs 18 residues. The junction had 4 bases not matched to a gene; V was cut back by 0 bases and J by 0 bases. The V gene's germline CDR1 is MGHRA and CDR2 YSYEKL. CDR3 region: CASSQDGLAGPSTDTQYF. The CDR3 DNA reads TGCGCCAGCAGCCAAGACGGACTAGCGGGACCTAGCACAGATACGCAGTATTTT.

The chain's CDR3 is CASSLESIETQYF. The DNA for the CDR3 is TGTGCCAGCAGTTTGGAATCTATTGAGACCCAGTACTTC. The chain links TRBV28 to TRBJ2-5; D is undetermined. The CDR3 sequence is 13 residues long. Trimming cost V 3 bases and J 5 bases, with 10 bases left between them. Germline V gene lookup returns CDR1 MDHEN and CDR2 SYDVKM.

This clonotype was observed at least ten times. V and J are TRBV6-1 and TRBJ1-6; possibly TRBD1 for D (5 bases). The CDR3 length is 15 residues. Trimming pared 6 bases from V and 0 bases from J, leaving 9 bases between. CDR1 and CDR2 from the germline V gene are MNHNS and SASEGT. CDR3 in amino acids: CASRRGSSYNSPLHF. The CDR3, as DNA: TGTGCCAGCAGACGGGGGAGCTCCTATAATTCACCCCTCCACTTT.

This clonotype turned up a few times. This chain joins TRBV7-8 and TRBJ1-5, with no clear D. Trimming removed 1 base from V and 6 bases from J, with 7 bases in between. Germline V CDR1 and CDR2: SGHVS, FQNEAQ. The CDR3 covers 13 residues. The CDR3 sequence is CASSLERSQPQHF. CDR3 coding DNA: TGTGCCAGCAGCTTAGAGCGGAGTCAGCCCCAGCATTTT.

This clonotype has at least ten counts. J is TRBJ2-3 and V is TRBV28, with 9 positions matching TRBD2. Germline CDR1 MDHEN, CDR2 SYDVKM. The CDR3 loop spans 16 amino acids. The junction had 9 bases not matched to a gene; V was cut back by 2 bases and J by 6 bases. CDR3 bases: TGTGCCAGCAGTTTAAGGGCGGGAGGGCTTCAGGATACGCAGTATTTT. This encodes CASSLRAGGLQDTQYF.

This clonotype came up many times. This chain joins TRBV11-3 and TRBJ2-1; D is uncertain. The ends were cut back, 0 bases at V and 10 bases at J, with 10 bases in the middle. CDR3 length: 13 amino acids. The germline V gene has CDR1 SGHNT and CDR2 YENEEA. The CDR3 spells CASSLDVGREQFF. In DNA, the CDR3 is TGTGCCAGCAGCTTAGATGTGGGAAGAGAGCAGTTCTTC.

Ten or more counts support this clonotype. The rearrangement links TRBV7-6 to TRBJ2-5, with D perhaps matching TRBD1 (6 bases). The germline V and J ends were trimmed by 3 bases and 5 bases, with 13 bases remaining between them. The germline V gene encodes CDR1 SGHVS and CDR2 FNYEAQ. CDR3 length: 14 residues. The CDR3 is CASSFNRVKETQYF. CDR3 DNA: TGTGCCAGCAGCTTCAACAGGGTGAAGGAGACCCAGTACTTC.

In this sample, this clonotype turned up many times. CDR3: CASSQDLLWRSGNTIYF. The CDR3 nucleotides are TGCGCCAGCAGCCAAGATTTGTTATGGCGCTCTGGAAACACCATATATTTT. This chain connects TRBV4-1 to TRBJ1-3, with D uncertain. Looked up from germline, CDR1 is MGHRA and CDR2 is YSYEKL. The CDR3 loop spans 17 amino acids. The V end lost 0 bases, the J end lost 0 bases, and 12 bases lay between the germline ends.

This clonotype showed up just a few times. This sequence joins TRBV6-1 and TRBJ2-7, with D perhaps matching TRBD2 (5 bases). CDR1 MNHNS and CDR2 SASEGT come from the germline V gene. The CDR3 is made up of 15 amino acids. Trimming left V 1 base short and J 4 bases short, with 14 bases between. This CDR3 reads CASSEGETPWYEQYF. Written as DNA, the CDR3 is TGTGCCAGCAGTGAAGGGGAGACACCTTGGTACGAGCAGTACTTC.

This clonotype showed up many times. The chain links TRBV11-2 to TRBJ2-5; TRBD1 matches at 10 bases. Trimming removed 1 base from V and 2 bases from J; junction bases left unmatched: 4. The CDR3 is 16 amino acids. CDR1 and CDR2 from the germline V gene are SGHAT and FQNNGV. This CDR3 reads CASSLAPDRGQETQYF. The DNA for the CDR3 is TGTGCCAGCAGCTTAGCCCCGGACAGGGGGCAAGAGACCCAGTACTTC.

This clonotype was recorded a few times. The chain combines TRBV5-4 with TRBJ1-6; 10 nucleotides align to TRBD1. The V gene end was trimmed by 9 bases and the J gene end by 6 bases; junction bases not matched to a gene: 3. The CDR3 totals 13 residues. The germline CDR1 and CDR2 sequences are SGHNT and YYREEE (reference sequence). In nucleotides, the CDR3 is TGTGCCACCGGGGACAGGGGTAATTCACCCCTCCACTTT. The encoded protein is CATGDRGNSPLHF.

This clonotype was recorded many times. The gene calls are TRBV7-2 and TRBJ1-5, with a possible D match to TRBD1 (5 bases). The V end was cut by 4 bases, the J end by 5 bases, with 18 bases between. Germline assignment: CDR1 SGHTA and CDR2 FQGNSA. The CDR3 runs to 16 residues. The CDR3 sequence: CASSSWGVGGHQPQHF. The CDR3 nucleotides are TGTGCCAGCAGCTCCTGGGGGGTCGGGGGTCATCAGCCCCAGCATTTT.

This clonotype was seen repeatedly, ten times or more. The gene calls are TRBV7-2 and TRBJ1-2, with TRBD1 as a possible D gene (6 bases). Germline CDR1 and CDR2: SGHTA and FQGNSA. V was clipped by 5 bases and J by 3 bases, with 16 bases between them. The CDR3 totals 15 residues. The CDR3 sequence is CASSRTGRAYYGYTF. The CDR3 coding sequence is TGTGCCAGCAGCCGAACAGGGAGGGCATACTATGGCTACACCTTC.

The sample holds many counts of this clonotype. The chain couples TRBV6-1 to TRBJ1-4; TRBD1 matches 9 bases. Germline CDR1 and CDR2: MNHNS and SASEGT. With V trimmed by 3 bases and J by 8 bases, 4 bases remained unmatched. This CDR3 has 14 amino acids. CDR3 in amino acids: CASSDGQGLEKLFF. Here the CDR3 DNA reads TGTGCCAGCAGTGACGGACAGGGGCTCGAAAAACTGTTTTTT.

This clonotype was observed a handful of times. The chain couples TRBV6-6 to TRBJ1-5; no definite D call. Germline CDR1 reads MNHNY; CDR2 reads SVGAGI (reference sequence). This CDR3 comprises 16 residues. V was shortened by 2 bases and J by 0 bases, with 11 bases between the two germline ends. Here the CDR3 DNA reads TGTGCCAGCAGTTACCGATGGAGGGATAGCAATCAGCCCCAGCATTTT. Amino acid sequence: CASSYRWRDSNQPQHF.

This clonotype occurred a few times. The J gene is TRBJ2-2, the V gene TRBV20-1; D is ambiguous. Germline-derived CDR1 and CDR2 are DFQATT and SNEGSKA (reference sequence). V lost 2 bases to trimming and J lost 0 bases, with 13 bases between them. There are 16 residues in the CDR3. CDR3 sequence (DNA): TGCAGTGCTAGATCATACCTGGACCCGAACACCGGGGAGCTGTTTTTT. The encoded protein is CSARSYLDPNTGELFF.

This clonotype was seen many times. This rearrangement joins TRBV27 to TRBJ2-1; tentatively, D is TRBD2 (6 bases). The V end was cut by 2 bases, the J end by 8 bases, with 19 bases between. From germline, CDR1 is MNHEY and CDR2 SMNVEV (reference sequence). CDR3 size: 16 residues. In nucleotides, the CDR3 is TGTGCCAGCAGTTTAGCTAGCTGGGGGGTTGGGGATGAGCAGTTCTTC. This gives the protein CASSLASWGVGDEQFF.

This clonotype has at least ten counts. This chain links TRBV7-2 with TRBJ2-3; D could derive from TRBD1 or TRBD2 (7 bases each). Germline V lookup: CDR1 SGHTA, CDR2 FQGNSA. Trimming took off 5 bases at V and 6 bases at J, with 21 bases between the two ends. CDR3 length equals 16 residues. In nucleotides, the CDR3 is TGTGCCAGCAGCCCGGCGGCTAGCGGAGGGGGCGATACGCAGTATTTT. This gives the protein CASSPAASGGGDTQYF. Full variable domain (rest looked up from reference TRBV7-2 and TRBJ2-3): GAGVSQSPSNKVTEKGKDVELRCDPISGHTALYWYRQSLGQGLEFLIYFQGNSAPDKSGLPSDRFSAERTGGSVSTLTIQRTQQEDSAVYLCASSPAASGGGDTQYFGPGTRLTVL.

This clonotype turned up a few times. The rearrangement uses TRBV10-3 and TRBJ2-2; TRBD2 might be the D (6 bases). This CDR3 is 13 amino acids long. Germline CDR1 is ENHRY and CDR2 is SYGVKD. The ends were cut back, 8 bases at V and 4 bases at J, with 11 bases in the middle. CDR3 protein: CAIEGTSTGELFF. For the CDR3, the DNA is TGTGCCATCGAAGGGACTTCCACCGGGGAGCTGTTTTTT.

This clonotype was observed a handful of times. This rearrangement joins TRBV15 to TRBJ1-4; D is unclear. CDR3 size: 13 residues. Germline CDR1 and CDR2: LNHNV and YYDKDF (reference sequence). The ends were cut back, 3 bases at V and 5 bases at J, with 7 bases in the middle. The CDR3 bases are TGTGCCACCAGCAGCAGACGGAATGAAAAACTGTTTTTT. Encoded protein: CATSSRRNEKLFF.

The gene calls are TRBV7-3 and TRBJ1-2, with D tentatively TRBD1 (5 bases). The CDR3 has 13 amino acids. V was trimmed by 2 bases and J by 6 bases, leaving 10 bases between them. In germline, CDR1 is SGHTA, CDR2 FQGTGA. The CDR3 DNA is TGTGCCAGCAGCTTACAGGGAAACAATGGCTACACCTTC. Its translation is CASSLQGNNGYTF.